This T cell receptor beta chain was sequenced during a study of vaccination and CD4 T cells after COVID-19. In its sample, this clonotype was seen a few times. What it binds is unknown. The Oncomine TCR Beta short-read assay generated sequence data from the DNA of cultured CD4+ T cells. Using the QIAamp micro DNA kit, genomic DNA was extracted from the CD4+ T cells that had been cultured. Each CDR3 protein gets one entry after TCRdb re-called the PCR reads with MiXCR. The repertoire includes approximately 9,500 distinct CDR3 sequences, about 35% of them detected once, and roughly 27% sits in the top ten. The treatment denotes: approximately 9-day PBMC culture with coronavirus spike peptide pools or control peptides (ViraFEST assay). The unexposed donor's CD4+ T cells were collected before the COVID-19 pandemic (2011-2018). Peptide-pool expansion of antigen-specific T cells preceded TCR sequencing in ViraFEST. With around 9.2 ug/ml peptide pools and approximately 9.6 IU/ml IL-2, PBMCs were cultured at a few million per well. If enough cells were available, CD4+ T cells from unexposed donors were probed with SARS-CoV-2 S/N and four cold-coronavirus spikes.

Trimming cost V 7 bases and J 8 bases; bases outside gene matches: 7. The germline V gene encodes CDR1 ENHRY and CDR2 SYGVKD. The CDR3 has 12 amino acids. The sample consisted of CD4+ T cells from blood, cultured in vitro. The clonotype comes from a human donor in good health. The chain combines TRBV10-3 with TRBJ1-2; 7 bases fit TRBD1. The CDR3 DNA reads as TGTGCCATCAACGCGGGACAGATGGGCTACACCTTC. Encoded protein: CAINAGQMGYTF.